This TCR beta chain was captured by sequencing in a study of T cell repertoires in cytomegalovirus infection. Turning to the study itself: The authors used CMV epitopes that were HLA-C-restricted (recently identified) and HLA-B-restricted (well studied). Matching HLA type and CMV infection were both indicated by public TCR beta signatures.

TCRdb re-called the reads with MiXCR, one entry per CDR3 protein. Of 350,000 to 400,000 distinct CDR3 sequences in the sample, roughly a third were seen once. Concerning this clonotype: Its target is not known.

V was cut by 7 bases and J by 6 bases, with 14 bases left in between. CDR3 length equals 13 residues. The sequences come from cultured PBMCs, collected from culture after CMV antigen stimulation. This chain joins TRBV12-3 or TRBV12-4 and TRBJ2-3; D call uncertain. The sequence was collected from a human donor in good health (CMV status not recorded). Some clones in this sample may be carry-over from other donors' samples. The CDR3 spells CASTPESLDTQYF. The CDR3, as DNA: TGTGCCAGCACCCCAGAATCGCTGGATACGCAGTATTTT.